A selection of T cell receptor beta chains follows, all from one sample in a study of T cells in Graves' hyperthyroidism and ophthalmopathy. TCRdb called the multiplex PCR reads again in MiXCR, with one record for every CDR3 protein. The sample has 500,000 to 650,000 distinct CDR3 sequences; 17% are singletons. The sequenced sample consisted of blood. These receptors all come from a woman aged 18-30 years with Graves' ophthalmopathy. The CDR3 runs from the conserved cysteine through the conserved F or W. Fields, in order: D gene, V gene, clone size, J gene, CDR3 protein, CDR3 DNA. The D gene is left open where the match is weak. Clone sizes are given selectively: once, few, many, or a class where the clone is expanded.

.	TRBV27	many	TRBJ1-2	CASSLSSQGLGYTF	TGTGCCAGCAGTTTATCGAGTCAGGGTCTCGGCTACACCTTC
TRBD1	TRBV2	many	TRBJ1-4	CASSAHGTVNEKLFF	TGTGCCAGCAGCGCCCATGGGACAGTGAATGAAAAACTGTTTTTT
.	TRBV12-3/TRBV12-4	.	TRBJ1-5	CASSLAVFSNQPQHF	TGTGCCAGCAGTTTAGCGGTTTTTAGCAATCAGCCCCAGCATTTT
.	TRBV5-6	many	TRBJ2-3	CASSLLSRPTDTQYF	TGTGCCAGCAGCTTGCTTTCCCGGCCCACAGATACGCAGTATTTT
TRBD1	TRBV7-3	many	TRBJ2-3	CASSMTGEPTDTQYF	TGTGCCAGCAGCATGACAGGGGAGCCCACAGATACGCAGTATTTT
.	TRBV10-3	.	TRBJ1-5	CAISESYGNQPQHF	TGTGCCATCAGTGAGTCCTACGGCAATCAGCCCCAGCATTTT
TRBD2	TRBV5-6	.	TRBJ2-1	CASSSGASGGGNEQFF	TGTGCCAGCAGCTCTGGGGCTAGCGGGGGAGGAAATGAGCAGTTCTTC
.	TRBV7-3	few	TRBJ1-1	CASSFGLNTEAFF	TGTGCCAGCAGCTTCGGGTTGAACACTGAAGCTTTCTTT
.	TRBV7-9	few	TRBJ1-3	CASSLELLTIYF	TGTGCCAGCAGCTTAGAGCTTCTCACCATATATTTT
TRBD1	TRBV27	many	TRBJ2-7	CASKGQGFYEQYF	TGTGCCAGCAAGGGACAGGGGTTCTACGAGCAGTACTTC
.	TRBV5-5	few	TRBJ1-2	CASSLGRGHRNYGYTF	TGTGCCAGCAGCTTGGGTAGGGGACACAGAAACTATGGCTACACCTTC
TRBD1	TRBV7-9	few	TRBJ2-7	CASSPQGFPYEQYF	TGTGCCAGCAGCCCACAGGGGTTTCCCTACGAGCAGTACTTC
TRBD1	TRBV11-2	few	TRBJ1-1	CASSFRDRGGTEAFF	TGTGCCAGCAGCTTCCGGGACAGGGGCGGCACTGAAGCTTTCTTT
.	TRBV11-2	many	TRBJ1-1	CASRQGVEDTEAFF	TGTGCCAGCAGGCAGGGAGTTGAGGACACTGAAGCTTTCTTT
.	TRBV28	many	TRBJ1-4	CASSRQSNEKLFF	TGTGCCAGCAGTAGACAGAGTAATGAAAAACTGTTTTTT
.	TRBV2	.	TRBJ2-2	CASQPGRNTGELFF	TGTGCCAGCCAACCGGGACGCAACACCGGGGAGCTGTTTTTT
.	TRBV7-8	many	TRBJ2-7	CASRRYYNYEQYF	TGTGCCAGCCGGAGGTACTACAACTACGAGCAGTACTTC
.	TRBV28	many	TRBJ2-3	CASTRLTDTQYF	TGTGCCAGCACCAGGCTCACAGATACGCAGTATTTT
.	TRBV30	many	TRBJ1-2	CAWDAGYPLGESGYTF	TGTGCCTGGGACGCGGGATACCCATTGGGTGAGAGCGGCTACACCTTC
.	TRBV11-2	many	TRBJ2-5	CASSLWLDQETQYF	TGTGCCAGCAGCTTATGGCTAGACCAAGAGACCCAGTACTTC
TRBD2	TRBV3-1	many	TRBJ2-5	CASTQTSGRETQYF	TGTGCCAGCACCCAGACTAGCGGGAGGGAGACCCAGTACTTC
.	TRBV30	many	TRBJ2-3	CAWNLYTDTQYF	TGTGCCTGGAACCTGTACACAGATACGCAGTATTTT
.	TRBV10-3	.	TRBJ2-1	CAISESLDEQFF	TGTGCCATCAGTGAGTCGCTGGATGAGCAGTTCTTC
.	TRBV30	.	TRBJ1-3	CAWMPYNSGNTIYF	TGTGCCTGGATGCCATACAACTCTGGAAACACCATATATTTT
.	TRBV15	few	TRBJ1-2	CATSRDVGSYGYTF	TGTGCCACCAGCAGAGATGTGGGGAGCTATGGCTACACCTTC
.	TRBV7-8	.	TRBJ2-2	CASSLRTESYTGELFF	TGTGCCAGCAGCTTACGGACGGAATCCTACACCGGGGAGCTGTTTTTT
.	TRBV27	few	TRBJ2-4	CASSSLGAAKNIQYF	TGTGCCAGCAGTTCCCTGGGGGCCGCCAAAAACATTCAGTACTTC
TRBD1	TRBV6-2/TRBV6-3	many	TRBJ1-1	CASRPAGTGEAFF	TGTGCCAGCAGGCCCGCCGGGACAGGGGAAGCTTTCTTT
.	TRBV7-3	.	TRBJ2-7	CASSKGGLRNYEQYF	TGTGCCAGCAGCAAAGGGGGACTGCGGAATTACGAGCAGTACTTC
.	TRBV20-1	.	TRBJ2-2	CSAGAPGELFF	TGCAGTGCAGGGGCGCCCGGGGAGCTGTTTTTT
TRBD2	TRBV25-1	many	TRBJ2-1	CASSPPTGGGHHNEQFF	TGTGCCAGCAGTCCTCCCACGGGCGGGGGGCACCACAATGAGCAGTTCTTC
TRBD1	TRBV6-4	.	TRBJ2-7	CAIMAGQGFHEQYF	TGTGCCATTATGGCGGGACAGGGTTTCCACGAGCAGTACTTC
TRBD2	TRBV6-1	many	TRBJ2-4	CASSSGGAGKNIQYF	TGTGCCAGCAGCTCGGGGGGGGCTGGCAAAAACATTCAGTACTTC
.	TRBV6-1	.	TRBJ2-1	CASSEWREDYNEQFF	TGTGCCAGCAGTGAATGGCGTGAGGACTACAATGAGCAGTTCTTC
TRBD2	TRBV14	.	TRBJ2-3	CASSGTSGSSTDTQYF	TGTGCCAGCAGCGGGACTAGCGGGAGTAGCACAGATACGCAGTATTTT
TRBD1	TRBV6-1	few	TRBJ2-1	CASSHTGGPSYNEQFF	TGTGCCAGCAGTCATACAGGGGGTCCATCCTACAATGAGCAGTTCTTC
.	TRBV9	.	TRBJ1-2	CASTKPGYGYTF	TGTGCCAGCACTAAACCGGGGTATGGCTACACCTTC
TRBD1	TRBV19	few	TRBJ1-1	CATAGQGGTEAFF	TGTGCCACCGCGGGACAGGGGGGCACTGAAGCTTTCTTT
.	TRBV7-2	many	TRBJ2-1	CASSLDDSSYNEQFF	TGTGCCAGCAGCTTAGACGATAGCTCCTACAATGAGCAGTTCTTC
TRBD1	TRBV28	many	TRBJ1-2	CASSLQGVGNYGYTF	TGTGCCAGCAGCCTTCAGGGGGTCGGGAACTATGGCTACACCTTC
.	TRBV19	.	TRBJ1-1	CASSIIPPGWGKTEAFF	TGTGCCAGTAGTATAATTCCCCCCGGATGGGGGAAAACTGAAGCTTTCTTT
TRBD1	TRBV20-1	.	TRBJ1-2	CSARSGQGAAYGYTF	TGCAGTGCTAGATCTGGACAGGGGGCTGCCTATGGCTACACCTTC
TRBD2	TRBV19	.	TRBJ2-7	CASTQEGLAGVSYEQYF	TGTGCCAGTACTCAAGAGGGACTAGCGGGAGTGTCCTACGAGCAGTACTTC
TRBD2	TRBV12-3/TRBV12-4	many	TRBJ2-3	CASSQLAGRTDTQYF	TGTGCCAGCAGTCAGCTAGCGGGACGGACAGATACGCAGTATTTT
TRBD2	TRBV30	many	TRBJ2-1	CAWRTPGKLAGVKNEQFF	TGTGCCTGGAGAACCCCGGGAAAACTAGCGGGAGTTAAGAATGAGCAGTTCTTC
TRBD1	TRBV10-3	few	TRBJ1-1	CAAASTGAPEAFF	TGTGCCGCCGCGAGTACAGGGGCCCCTGAAGCTTTCTTT
.	TRBV7-9	many	TRBJ2-5	CASSPPIWETQYF	TGTGCCAGCAGCCCTCCCATATGGGAGACCCAGTACTTC
.	TRBV29-1	.	TRBJ1-2	CSVGTVNYGYTF	TGCAGCGTTGGGACAGTTAACTATGGCTACACCTTC